The rows below give T cell receptor beta chains drawn from one sample of a study of blood T cell repertoires in COVID-19. Produced via immunoSEQ multiplex PCR; TCRdb's table is partial and in-frame only. The sample records 250,000 to 400,000 clones, 90% being singletons. Input material: peripheral blood. The receptors stem from a woman aged 25 to 39 with COVID-19, enrolled during active disease. CDR3s include the opening cysteine and the closing phenylalanine or tryptophan. Fields, in order: CDR3 DNA, CDR3 protein, clone size, J gene, V gene, CDR3 length, D gene. D genes are given only for firm matches. Clone sizes are given selectively: once, few, many, or a class where the clone is expanded.

CDR3nt: TGTGCCAGCAGCCACCAGGTAACCGAAAAACTGTTTTTT; CDR3aa: CASSHQVTEKLFF; abundance: .; j_gene: TRBJ1-4; v_gene: TRBV3-1/TRBV3-2; len: 13; d_gene: .
CDR3nt: TGTGCCAGCAGCTTGCGGGACAGACCCTACGAGCAGTACTTC; CDR3aa: CASSLRDRPYEQYF; abundance: .; j_gene: TRBJ2-7; v_gene: TRBV5-6; len: 14; d_gene: TRBD1
CDR3nt: TGTGCCAGCTCACCACCCGCAGGGGGCTCTGGAAACACCATATATTTT; CDR3aa: CASSPPAGGSGNTIYF; abundance: .; j_gene: TRBJ1-3; v_gene: TRBV18; len: 16; d_gene: TRBD1
CDR3nt: TGCAGCGTTGGGGCGGTAGCGGGAGACCCAATCAAAAACATTCAGTACTTC; CDR3aa: CSVGAVAGDPIKNIQYF; abundance: .; j_gene: TRBJ2-4; v_gene: TRBV29-1; len: 17; d_gene: TRBD2
CDR3nt: TGTGCCAGCAGTCAAAGTCTAGCGGGGGGGGAAGAGCAGTACTTC; CDR3aa: CASSQSLAGGEEQYF; abundance: once; j_gene: TRBJ2-7; v_gene: TRBV28; len: 15; d_gene: TRBD2
CDR3nt: TGTGCCAGCAGCCAAGAACCCTACAGGGTGACTGAAGCTTTCTTT; CDR3aa: CASSQEPYRVTEAFF; abundance: .; j_gene: TRBJ1-1; v_gene: TRBV14; len: 15; d_gene: .
CDR3nt: TGCGCCAGCAGCCAGGACGGGAGCTCTGGAAACACCATATATTTT; CDR3aa: CASSQDGSSGNTIYF; abundance: .; j_gene: TRBJ1-3; v_gene: TRBV5-1; len: 15; d_gene: .
CDR3nt: TGTGCCAGCAGTAACGAACTTGAGCAGTTCTTC; CDR3aa: CASSNELEQFF; abundance: .; j_gene: TRBJ2-1; v_gene: TRBV6-5; len: 11; d_gene: .
CDR3nt: TGTGCCAGCACCCATCGGCTAGACCTCTCCTACGAGCAGTACTTC; CDR3aa: CASTHRLDLSYEQYF; abundance: .; j_gene: TRBJ2-7; v_gene: TRBV5-8; len: 15; d_gene: .
CDR3nt: TGTGCCAGCAGCCGTGACTCAACAACTAATGAAAAACTGTTTTTT; CDR3aa: CASSRDSTTNEKLFF; abundance: .; j_gene: TRBJ1-4; v_gene: TRBV5-4; len: 15; d_gene: .
CDR3nt: TGTGCCAGCAGCTTAAGTGTTGATAACTCGTACTCCTACAATGAGCAGTTCTTC; CDR3aa: CASSLSVDNSYSYNEQFF; abundance: .; j_gene: TRBJ2-1; v_gene: TRBV11-2; len: 18; d_gene: .
CDR3nt: TGCGCCAGCAGTTATACAGGACCGAATGGCTACACCTTC; CDR3aa: CASSYTGPNGYTF; abundance: .; j_gene: TRBJ1-2; v_gene: TRBV5-1; len: 13; d_gene: .
CDR3nt: TGTGCCAGCAGTTACTCGCTCCTAGCGGGAGGCGTTGAGTTCTTC; CDR3aa: CASSYSLLAGGVEFF; abundance: .; j_gene: TRBJ2-1; v_gene: TRBV6-5; len: 15; d_gene: TRBD2
CDR3nt: TGCGCCAGCAGCGAACCTAGCGGGAGGGGAACCGGGGAGCTGTTTTTT; CDR3aa: CASSEPSGRGTGELFF; abundance: .; j_gene: TRBJ2-2; v_gene: TRBV5-1; len: 16; d_gene: TRBD2
CDR3nt: TGTGCCAGCAGCTTAGAAGGCAGGGAAGGATCACCCCTCCACTTT; CDR3aa: CASSLEGREGSPLHF; abundance: .; j_gene: TRBJ1-6; v_gene: TRBV7-8; len: 15; d_gene: .
CDR3nt: TGCGCCAGCAGCCACTCTCCATCGAGCGGGAGATTCACAGATACGCAGTATTTT; CDR3aa: CASSHSPSSGRFTDTQYF; abundance: .; j_gene: TRBJ2-3; v_gene: TRBV4-1; len: 18; d_gene: TRBD2
CDR3nt: TGTGCCAGCAGCCACCTCGGTGACACAGATACGCAGTATTTT; CDR3aa: CASSHLGDTDTQYF; abundance: .; j_gene: TRBJ2-3; v_gene: TRBV3-1/TRBV3-2; len: 14; d_gene: .
CDR3nt: TGTGCCAGCAGTTCCCAGGGATCTAATGAAAAACTGTTTTTT; CDR3aa: CASSSQGSNEKLFF; abundance: once; j_gene: TRBJ1-4; v_gene: TRBV6-5; len: 14; d_gene: .
CDR3nt: TGTGCCAGCAGCCAAGAGGGGGAGGCTAGCGGCCCCACAGATACGCAGTATTTT; CDR3aa: CASSQEGEASGPTDTQYF; abundance: .; j_gene: TRBJ2-3; v_gene: TRBV3-1/TRBV3-2; len: 18; d_gene: TRBD2
CDR3nt: TGTGCCAGTACCCTACCGGGACACTCGAACACTGAAGCTTTCTTT; CDR3aa: CASTLPGHSNTEAFF; abundance: once; j_gene: TRBJ1-1; v_gene: TRBV19; len: 15; d_gene: .
CDR3nt: TGTGCCAGCACGATCGGACTAGCGGGAGTCTACGAGCAGTACTTC; CDR3aa: CASTIGLAGVYEQYF; abundance: .; j_gene: TRBJ2-7; v_gene: TRBV2; len: 15; d_gene: TRBD2
CDR3nt: TGTGCCAGCATTCTCACGACAGGGGGAAGGACCGGGGAGCTGTTTTTT; CDR3aa: CASILTTGGRTGELFF; abundance: once; j_gene: TRBJ2-2; v_gene: TRBV6-6; len: 16; d_gene: TRBD1
CDR3nt: TGTGCCAGTAGTACACTACACACAGATACGCAGTATTTT; CDR3aa: CASSTLHTDTQYF; abundance: once; j_gene: TRBJ2-3; v_gene: TRBV19; len: 13; d_gene: .
CDR3nt: TGTGCCAGCAGTGAAAACGGGAACCAAGAGACCCAGTACTTC; CDR3aa: CASSENGNQETQYF; abundance: .; j_gene: TRBJ2-5; v_gene: TRBV6-1; len: 14; d_gene: .
CDR3nt: TGTGCCAGCAGCTTGGATCGACAGGGTAAGGGCGATACGCAGTATTTT; CDR3aa: CASSLDRQGKGDTQYF; abundance: .; j_gene: TRBJ2-3; v_gene: TRBV5-5; len: 16; d_gene: TRBD1
CDR3nt: TGTGCCAGCAGTTACTCTTCTAGAAGATACAATGAGCAGTTCTTC; CDR3aa: CASSYSSRRYNEQFF; abundance: .; j_gene: TRBJ2-1; v_gene: TRBV6-5; len: 15; d_gene: .
CDR3nt: TGTGCCAGCAGCTTGACAGGCCTAACTAATGAAAAACTGTTTTTT; CDR3aa: CASSLTGLTNEKLFF; abundance: .; j_gene: TRBJ1-4; v_gene: TRBV5-4; len: 15; d_gene: .
CDR3nt: TGTGCCAGCAGAATAACAGGGGTCTATGGCTACACCTTC; CDR3aa: CASRITGVYGYTF; abundance: .; j_gene: TRBJ1-2; v_gene: TRBV28; len: 13; d_gene: TRBD1
CDR3nt: TGTGCCAGCAGTGAAGGACAGGGTCGTAATTCACCCCTCCACTTT; CDR3aa: CASSEGQGRNSPLHF; abundance: once; j_gene: TRBJ1-6; v_gene: TRBV6-1; len: 15; d_gene: TRBD1
CDR3nt: TGTGCCAGCAGTCGGACAGGGGGCGCCTCTGGCTACACCTTC; CDR3aa: CASSRTGGASGYTF; abundance: .; j_gene: TRBJ1-2; v_gene: TRBV27; len: 14; d_gene: TRBD1
CDR3nt: TGTGCCAGCAGTCCCCCTCGACTAGCCTGGGAGTTCTTC; CDR3aa: CASSPPRLAWEFF; abundance: .; j_gene: TRBJ2-1; v_gene: TRBV28; len: 13; d_gene: TRBD2
CDR3nt: TGTGCCACCAGTGCCGGAAGCGGGGCCCCCTATGGCTACACCTTC; CDR3aa: CATSAGSGAPYGYTF; abundance: .; j_gene: TRBJ1-2; v_gene: TRBV24-1; len: 15; d_gene: .
CDR3nt: TGTGCCAGCAGTAACGGGATTCACAATGAGCAGTTCTTC; CDR3aa: CASSNGIHNEQFF; abundance: .; j_gene: TRBJ2-1; v_gene: TRBV6-5; len: 13; d_gene: .